These T cell receptor beta chains were read from a single sample in a study of blood T cells in healthy people across ages. From the 5' RACE reads, TCRdb called clonotypes with MiXCR, one entry per CDR3 protein. The table shows more than 700,000 distinct CDR3 sequences, with about half occurring only once. The specimen sequenced was blood. These receptors came from a man of 80 years or more in good health. Both conserved end residues are trimmed from each CDR3.

J gene | V gene | CDR3 protein
TRBJ2-1 | TRBV7-3 | ASSSGGETYNEQF
TRBJ2-2 | TRBV7-9 | ARGTPMNTGELF
TRBJ2-7 | TRBV29-1 | SVRDRVEQY
TRBJ2-3 | TRBV5-1 | ASSFGQRADTQY
TRBJ2-5 | TRBV12-3/TRBV12-4 | ASSIGRTSHSERY
TRBJ2-1 | TRBV29-1 | SSEGATGLDEQF
NA | TRBV7-2 | ASSLGTAYSCEQY
TRBJ1-2 | TRBV3-1 | ASSVSGREAGYT
TRBJ2-1 | TRBV28 | ASSLGTFYNEQF
TRBJ2-1 | TRBV7-6 | ASSTAGGAYNEQF
TRBJ2-6 | TRBV2 | ASSEAEIPGSSGANVLT
TRBJ2-3 | TRBV6-2/TRBV6-3 | ASSYRYYTQY
TRBJ2-1 | TRBV5-1 | ASSFRGLGEQF
TRBJ1-2 | TRBV4-2 | ASSQEGGKDYGYT
TRBJ2-5 | TRBV5-5 | ASSRFSQETQY
TRBJ2-3 | TRBV20-1 | SAATMDTSTDTQY
TRBJ2-1 | TRBV20-1 | SATSGEQF
TRBJ2-5 | TRBV7-2 | ASSLGTGASFAQY
TRBJ2-5 | TRBV11-2 | ASSSRTAGETQY
TRBJ2-1 | TRBV5-1 | ASSLLAGDGYNEQF
TRBJ2-6 | TRBV7-2 | ASSPRRALGANVLT
TRBJ2-1 | TRBV25-1 | ASRYGDEQF